The 14 T cell receptor beta chains reported below all come from one sample, sequenced in a study of T-cell reconstitution after alpha-beta-depleted transplantation in children (dated by TCRdb to between 2015 and 2016). The receptor library was made with PCR. TCRdb records Illumina HiSeq 2500 as the sequencer. TCR library preparation used molecular barcoding, with unique molecular identifiers applied to normalize quantification of the TCRbeta repertoire. TCRdb ran its own pipeline on the public reads, namely fastp trimming at Q25 and MiXCR clone calling, and kept in-frame beta chains. CDR3 protein sequences are deduplicated, and each keeps its most common genes and DNA. The sample table records roughly 500,000 distinct CDR3 sequences; approximately 32% of these occur just once. The top ten clonotypes cover more than 2% of the sample. The source material was PBMCs from the stem cell graft donor, sampled from the stem cell graft. The source of these receptors is a human donor who donated a stem cell graft to a child with aplastic anemia.

The chain joins TRBV19 to TRBJ2-3; 10 bases line up with TRBD2. Germline values: CDR1 LNHDA, CDR2 SQIVND (reference sequence). The J segment lost 2 bases and the V segment lost 5 bases, leaving 7 bases of the junction unmatched. There are 16 residues in the CDR3. CDR3 DNA: TGTGCCAGTAGTGGATGGACTAGCGGACTCACAGATACGCAGTATTTT. This translates into CASSGWTSGLTDTQYF.

The chain is built from TRBV12-3 or TRBV12-4 and TRBJ1-2, with D unclear. V gave up 1 base and J gave up 8 bases, with 14 bases separating them. CDR3 length: 14 residues. CDR3 in amino acids: CASSLESAILGYTF. Here the CDR3 DNA reads TGTGCCAGCAGTTTAGAGTCGGCCATACTGGGCTACACCTTC.

This clonotype was found once. This chain uses TRBV4-3 with TRBJ2-1; 8 bases line up with TRBD2. The germline V gene has CDR1 LGHNA and CDR2 YSLEER. V was clipped by 3 bases and J by 8 bases; unmatched bases: 9. This CDR3 contains 15 residues. CDR3 DNA sequence: TGCGCCAGCAGCCAGGGACGGGAGGGCCCGTATGAGCAGTTCTTC. Its protein product is CASSQGREGPYEQFF.

This clonotype occurred a few times. The rearrangement joins TRBV12-3 or TRBV12-4 to TRBJ2-1; perhaps TRBD2 as D (5 bases). The V gene lost 7 bases and the J gene lost 9 bases, with 13 bases spanning the gap. The CDR3 is made up of 12 amino acids. Written as DNA, the CDR3 is TGTGCCAGCAAAGAGGGTTCGGGTGAGCAGTTCTTC. Amino acids: CASKEGSGEQFF.

The rearrangement joins TRBV29-1 to TRBJ1-4; D is ambiguous. The germline V gene encodes CDR1 SQVTM and CDR2 ANQGSEA. Trimming took 4 bases from V and 7 from J, leaving 10 bases between them. This CDR3 region has 12 residues. The DNA for the CDR3 is TGCAGCGTTGGCAGGTCCGGTGAAAAACTGTTTTTT. Translation gives CSVGRSGEKLFF.

The CDR3 reads CASGPGVPGELFF. The CDR3 DNA follows: TGTGCCAGCGGCCCCGGGGTCCCCGGGGAGCTGTTTTTT. The V gene is TRBV4-2, the J gene TRBJ2-2; tentatively, D is TRBD2 (5 bases). Trimming pared 8 bases from V and 6 bases from J, leaving 13 bases between. Germline values: CDR1 LGHNA, CDR2 YNFKEQ. The CDR3 contains 13 residues.

The sample holds a few counts of this clonotype. This chain uses TRBV5-6 with TRBJ2-7; 7 nucleotides agree with TRBD1. Losses at the gene ends were 3 bases for V and 3 bases for J; bases not matched to a gene: 6. This CDR3 region has 14 residues. Per germline, CDR1 SGHDT and CDR2 YYEEEE. CDR3 nucleotide sequence: TGTGCCAGCAGCTACGGACAGGCCAACTACGAGCAGTACGTC. Residues: CASSYGQANYEQYV.

This clonotype occurred a few times. The rearrangement joins TRBV9 to TRBJ2-3, with D possibly matching TRBD2 (5 bases). Looked up from germline, CDR1 is SGDLS and CDR2 is YYNGEE. This CDR3 spans 15 amino acids. V was trimmed by 0 bases and J by 4 bases, leaving 12 bases between them. The CDR3: CASSVEGGSADTQYF. The CDR3 DNA sequence: TGTGCCAGCAGCGTAGAAGGTGGGAGCGCAGATACGCAGTATTTT. The variable domain in full, completed from reference TRBV9 and TRBJ2-3, reads DSGVTQTPKHLITATGQRVTLRCSPRSGDLSVYWYQQSLDQGLQFLIQYYNGEERAKGNILERFSAQQFPDLHSELNLSSLELGDSALYFCASSVEGGSADTQYFGPGTRLTVL.

The J gene is TRBJ2-3, the V gene TRBV7-6, with D possibly being TRBD2 (5 bases). Germline lookup yields CDR1 SGHVS and CDR2 FNYEAQ. This CDR3 comprises 16 residues. Trimming removed 1 base at V and 1 base at J, with 12 bases between. This chain's CDR3 is CASSLVGEEGTDTQYF. In DNA, the CDR3 is TGTGCCAGCAGCTTAGTCGGGGAAGAGGGCACAGATACGCAGTATTTT.

The rearrangement uses TRBV28 and TRBJ2-1; 7 nucleotides line up with TRBD1. After removal of 8 bases from V and 6 bases from J, the junction contained 7 bases not matched to a gene. The germline gives CDR1 MDHEN, CDR2 SYDVKM. The CDR3 sequence is 13 residues long. CDR3 bases: TGTGCCAGCGAAAGGACAGGCTTCAATGAGCAGTTCTTC. It translates to CASERTGFNEQFF.

The V gene is TRBV5-6, the J gene TRBJ1-2; D is undetermined. The ends were cut back, 5 bases at V and 3 bases at J, with 8 bases in the middle. The CDR3 is made up of 12 amino acids. The germline V gene has CDR1 SGHDT and CDR2 YYEEEE. The DNA of the CDR3 is TGTGCCAGCAGATCGCTGTACTATGGCTACACCTTC. Its protein is CASRSLYYGYTF. Full variable domain (outside the CDR3, taken from reference TRBV5-6 and TRBJ1-2): DAGVTQSPTHLIKTRGQQVTLRCSPKSGHDTVSWYQQALGQGPQFIFQYYEEEERQRGNFPDRFSGHQFPNYSSELNVNALLLGDSALYLCASRSLYYGYTFGSGTRLTVV.

The chain links TRBV5-4 to TRBJ2-3; 7 bases agree with TRBD1. The V gene's germline CDR1 is SGHNT and CDR2 YYREEE (reference sequence). CDR3 size: 16 residues. Trimming took 0 bases from V and 2 from J; bases not matched to a gene: 6. Here the CDR3 reads CASSLGGTDLTDTQYF. CDR3 sequence (DNA): TGTGCCAGCAGCTTGGGTGGGACAGACCTCACAGATACGCAGTATTTT.

The chain links TRBV5-1 to TRBJ1-3, with unresolved D. The V and J ends lost 0 bases and 0 bases respectively, with 10 bases between them. CDR1 is SGHRS and CDR2 is YFSETQ in the germline V gene. The CDR3 is 16 amino acids. CDR3 residues: CASSLGALSSGNTIYF. In DNA, the CDR3 is TGCGCCAGCAGCTTGGGGGCCCTGAGCTCTGGAAACACCATATATTTT.

The chain has TRBV20-1 and TRBJ2-4; D is uncertain. Germline V gene sequence: CDR1 DFQATT, CDR2 SNEGSKA (reference sequence). V was cut by 6 bases and J by 8 bases, with 11 bases left in between. This CDR3 is 11 amino acids long. The CDR3 is CSAPKGDIQYF. The CDR3 DNA follows: TGCAGTGCACCAAAAGGCGACATTCAGTACTTC.